This T cell receptor beta chain was captured by sequencing in a study of technical replicates of blood from a few donors. TCRdb keeps only in-frame clones here, not all; method: immunoSEQ multiplex PCR. The sample records about 89,000 clones, approximately 94% being singletons. Germline V lookup: CDR1 SGHTA, CDR2 FQGTGA. The V end was cut by 2 bases, the J end by 5 bases, with 9 bases between. This CDR3 contains 14 residues. The gene calls are TRBV7-3 and TRBJ2-2, with D uncertain. What was sequenced was T cells isolated from PBMCs. The source is a human donor in good health. This CDR3 reads CASSLALFTGELFF. CDR3 DNA sequence: TGTGCCAGCAGCTTAGCGCTCTTTACCGGGGAGCTGTTTTTT. The entire variable domain, with the rest obtained from reference TRBV7-3 and TRBJ2-2, is as follows: GAGVSQTPSNKVTEKGKYVELRCDPISGHTALYWYRQSLGQGPEFLIYFQGTGAADDSGLPNDRFFAVRPEGSVSTLKIQRTERGDSAVYLCASSLALFTGELFFGEGSRLTVL.